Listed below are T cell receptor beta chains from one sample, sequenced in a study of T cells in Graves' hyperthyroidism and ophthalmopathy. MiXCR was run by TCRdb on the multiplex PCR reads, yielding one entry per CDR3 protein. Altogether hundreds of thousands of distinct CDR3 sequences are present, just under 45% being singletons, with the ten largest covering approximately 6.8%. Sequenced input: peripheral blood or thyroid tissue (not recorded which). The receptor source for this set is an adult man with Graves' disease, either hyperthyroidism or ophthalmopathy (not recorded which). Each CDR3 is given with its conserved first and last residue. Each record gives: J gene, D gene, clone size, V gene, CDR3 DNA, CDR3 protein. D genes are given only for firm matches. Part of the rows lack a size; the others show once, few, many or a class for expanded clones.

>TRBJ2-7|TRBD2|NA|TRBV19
TGTGCCAGTAGCGATGTTAGCGGGACTCACTACGAGCAGTACTTC
CASSDVSGTHYEQYF
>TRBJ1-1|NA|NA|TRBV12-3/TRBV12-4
TGTGCCAGCAGTTTTAAGCGGCGGGAAGCTTTCTTT
CASSFKRREAFF
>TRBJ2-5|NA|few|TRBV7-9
TGTGCCAGCAGCGCCCCTGGGGGGCTGTCGGACCAAGAGACCCAGTACTTC
CASSAPGGLSDQETQYF
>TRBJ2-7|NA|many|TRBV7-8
TGTGCCAGCAACTTCGCCCCTCAGGGTTACGAGCAGTACTTC
CASNFAPQGYEQYF
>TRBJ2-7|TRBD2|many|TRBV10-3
TGTGCCATCAGTGAGTCGAAACTAGCGGGGAGCCTCTCCTACGAGCAGTACTTC
CAISESKLAGSLSYEQYF
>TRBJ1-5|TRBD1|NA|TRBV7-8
TGTGCCAGCAGCGATGTACCCGGGACAGGGGACCAGCCCCAGCATTTT
CASSDVPGTGDQPQHF
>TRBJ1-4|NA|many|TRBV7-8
TGTGCCAGCAGGTCGGGGACAAGTGCAACTAATGAAAAACTGTTTTTT
CASRSGTSATNEKLFF
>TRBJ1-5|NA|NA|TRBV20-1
TGCAGTGCTAGAGTTTTCGGGCAGCCCCAGCATTTT
CSARVFGQPQHF
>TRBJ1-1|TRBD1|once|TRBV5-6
TGTGCCAGCAGCCAAGGGACAGGGGGCGCACCCACTGAAGCTTTCTTT
CASSQGTGGAPTEAFF
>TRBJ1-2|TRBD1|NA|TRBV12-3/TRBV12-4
TGTGCCAGCAAACGGGACAGGGGTGCTAACTATGGCTACACCTTC
CASKRDRGANYGYTF
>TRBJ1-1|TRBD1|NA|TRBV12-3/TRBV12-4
TGTGCCAGCAGCCCTGGGACAGGGCCGAACACTGAAGCTTTCTTT
CASSPGTGPNTEAFF